This T cell receptor (beta chain) appears in the sequencing data of a study of T cell responses to AZD1222 COVID-19 vaccine. Study-level results: Baseline testing showed seropositivity in only a handful of AZD1222 recipients.

Regarding this clone: Its antigen is as yet unknown.

Trimming removed 1 base from V and 1 base from J, with 4 bases in between. The CDR3 has 13 residues. CDR1 is MGHRA, CDR2 YSYEKL, per germline. Clones were read by immunoSEQ multiplex PCR, and TCRdb kept only the in-frame ones, dropping some. The sample includes roughly 250,000 clones, approximately 93% of them seen just once. This specimen consisted of peripheral blood, obtained on day 0 of AZD1222 vaccination. The genes are TRBV4-1 and TRBJ1-1; D is unclear. The source is an adult in good health. The CDR3 DNA reads TGCGCCAGCAGCCAAGGAGGGAACACTGAAGCTTTCTTT. It codes for CASSQGGNTEAFF.